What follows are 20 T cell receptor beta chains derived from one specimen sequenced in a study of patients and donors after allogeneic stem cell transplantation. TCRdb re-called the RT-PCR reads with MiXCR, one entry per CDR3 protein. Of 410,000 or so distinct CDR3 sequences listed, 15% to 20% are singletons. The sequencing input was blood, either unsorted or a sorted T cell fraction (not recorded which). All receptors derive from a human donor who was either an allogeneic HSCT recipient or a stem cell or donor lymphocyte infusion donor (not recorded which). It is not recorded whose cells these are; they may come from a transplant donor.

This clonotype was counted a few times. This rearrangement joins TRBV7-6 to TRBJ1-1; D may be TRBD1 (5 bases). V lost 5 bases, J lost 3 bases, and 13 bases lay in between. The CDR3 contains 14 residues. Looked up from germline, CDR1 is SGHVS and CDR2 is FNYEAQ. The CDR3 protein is CASSPDNRDTEAFF. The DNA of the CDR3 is TGTGCCAGCAGCCCGGACAATAGAGACACTGAAGCTTTCTTT.

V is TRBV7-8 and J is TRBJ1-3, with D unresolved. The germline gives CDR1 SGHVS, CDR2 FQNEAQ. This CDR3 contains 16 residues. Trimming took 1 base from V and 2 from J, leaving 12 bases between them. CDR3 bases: TGTGCCAGCAGCTTAGGGGCTCGGGCTGCTGGAAACACCATATATTTT. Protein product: CASSLGARAAGNTIYF.

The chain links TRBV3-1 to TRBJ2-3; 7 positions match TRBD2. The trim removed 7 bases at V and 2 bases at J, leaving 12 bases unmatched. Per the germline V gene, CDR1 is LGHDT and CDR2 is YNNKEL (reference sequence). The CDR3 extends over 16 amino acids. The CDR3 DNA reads TGTGCCAGCAATCAGCGGGACCCGCCTAACACAGATACGCAGTATTTT. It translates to CASNQRDPPNTDTQYF.

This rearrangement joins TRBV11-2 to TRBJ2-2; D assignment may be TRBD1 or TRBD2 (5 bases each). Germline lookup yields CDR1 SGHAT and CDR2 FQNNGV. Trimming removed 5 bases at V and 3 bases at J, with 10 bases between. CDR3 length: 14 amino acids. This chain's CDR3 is CASSGGPYTGELFF. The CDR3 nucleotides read TGTGCCAGCAGCGGGGGACCGTACACCGGGGAGCTGTTTTTT.

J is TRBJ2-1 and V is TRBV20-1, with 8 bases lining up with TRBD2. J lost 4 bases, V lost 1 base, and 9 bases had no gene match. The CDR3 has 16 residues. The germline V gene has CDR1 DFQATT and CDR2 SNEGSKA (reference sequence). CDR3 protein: CSARVTRTSSYNEQFF. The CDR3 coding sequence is TGCAGTGCTAGAGTGACTCGGACTAGCTCGTACAATGAGCAGTTCTTC.

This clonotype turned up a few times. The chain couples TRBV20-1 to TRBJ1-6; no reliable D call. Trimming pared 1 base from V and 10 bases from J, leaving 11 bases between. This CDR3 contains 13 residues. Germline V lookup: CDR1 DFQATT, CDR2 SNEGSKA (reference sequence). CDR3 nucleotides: TGCAGTGCTAGAGGCCCAGGCTGGTCACCCCTCCACTTT. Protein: CSARGPGWSPLHF.

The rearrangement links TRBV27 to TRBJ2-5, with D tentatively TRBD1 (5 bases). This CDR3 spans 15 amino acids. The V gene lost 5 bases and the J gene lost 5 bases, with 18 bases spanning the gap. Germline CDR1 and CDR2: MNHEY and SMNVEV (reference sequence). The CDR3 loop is CASSRRRGAGETQYF. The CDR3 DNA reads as TGTGCCAGCAGTCGCCGTCGTGGGGCTGGGGAGACCCAGTACTTC.

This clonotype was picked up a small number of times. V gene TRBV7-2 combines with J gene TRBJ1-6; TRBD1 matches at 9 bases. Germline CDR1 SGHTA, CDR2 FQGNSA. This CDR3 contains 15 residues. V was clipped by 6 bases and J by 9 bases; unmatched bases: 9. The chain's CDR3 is CASSFPTGGFSPLHF. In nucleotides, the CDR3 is TGTGCCAGCAGTTTTCCAACAGGGGGCTTTTCACCCCTCCACTTT.

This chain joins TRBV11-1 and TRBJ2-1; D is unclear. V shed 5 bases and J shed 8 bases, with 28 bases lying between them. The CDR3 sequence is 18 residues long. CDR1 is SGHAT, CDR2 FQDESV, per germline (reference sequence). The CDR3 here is CASSGMSLGLLSLDEQFF. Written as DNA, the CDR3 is TGTGCCAGCAGCGGTATGTCTCTAGGGTTATTAAGTCTTGATGAGCAGTTCTTC.

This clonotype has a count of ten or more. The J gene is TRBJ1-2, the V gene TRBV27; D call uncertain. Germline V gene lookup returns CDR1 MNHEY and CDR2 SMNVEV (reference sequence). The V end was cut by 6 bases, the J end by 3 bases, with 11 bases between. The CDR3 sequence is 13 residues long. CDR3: CASSRRSDYGYTF. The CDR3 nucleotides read TGTGCCAGCAGCCGAAGGTCGGACTATGGCTACACCTTC.

CDR3 sequence (DNA): TGTGCCAGCAGTCCCCACCCCCTCTACGAGCAGTACTTC. This translates into CASSPHPLYEQYF. V gene TRBV12-3 or TRBV12-4 combines with J gene TRBJ2-7; D is unclear. CDR3 length: 13 amino acids. V was shortened by 5 bases and J by 3 bases, with 11 bases between the two germline ends.

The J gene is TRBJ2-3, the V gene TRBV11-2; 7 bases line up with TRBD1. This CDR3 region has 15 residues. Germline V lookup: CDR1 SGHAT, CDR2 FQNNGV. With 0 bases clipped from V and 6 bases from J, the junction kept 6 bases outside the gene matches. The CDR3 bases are TGTGCCAGCAGCTTAGACAGGGGGATAGTCGATACGCAGTATTTT. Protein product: CASSLDRGIVDTQYF.

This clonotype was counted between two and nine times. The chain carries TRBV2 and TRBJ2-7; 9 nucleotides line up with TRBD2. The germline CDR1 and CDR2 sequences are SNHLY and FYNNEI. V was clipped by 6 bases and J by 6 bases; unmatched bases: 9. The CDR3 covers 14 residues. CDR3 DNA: TGTGCCAGCAGCATCAGCGGGGGGTCTGGCGAGCAGTACTTC. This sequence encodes CASSISGGSGEQYF.

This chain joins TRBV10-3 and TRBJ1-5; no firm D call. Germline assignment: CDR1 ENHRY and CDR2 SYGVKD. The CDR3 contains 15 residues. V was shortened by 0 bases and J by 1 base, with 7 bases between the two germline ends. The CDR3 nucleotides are TGTGCCATCAGTGAGTCTTTAAGGAGCAATCAGCCCCAGCATTTT. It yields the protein CAISESLRSNQPQHF.

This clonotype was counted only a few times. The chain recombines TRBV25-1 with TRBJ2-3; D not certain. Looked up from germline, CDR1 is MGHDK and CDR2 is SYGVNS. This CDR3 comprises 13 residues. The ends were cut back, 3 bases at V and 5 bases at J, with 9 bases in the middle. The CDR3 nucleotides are TGTGCCAGCAGTGAGGAAGGAGTAGATACGCAGTATTTT. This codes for CASSEEGVDTQYF.

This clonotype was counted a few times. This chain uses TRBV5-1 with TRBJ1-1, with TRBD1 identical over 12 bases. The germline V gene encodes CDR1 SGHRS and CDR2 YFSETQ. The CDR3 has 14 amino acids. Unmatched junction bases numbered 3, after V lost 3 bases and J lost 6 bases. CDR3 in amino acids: CASSSGQGAAEAFF. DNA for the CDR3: TGCGCCAGCAGCTCGGGACAGGGGGCCGCTGAAGCTTTCTTT.

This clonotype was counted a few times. The CDR3 is CASSFQQGIYEQYF. The CDR3 DNA reads TGTGCCAGCAGCTTTCAACAGGGGATCTACGAGCAGTACTTC. The chain couples TRBV7-2 to TRBJ2-7; TRBD1 matches at 7 bases. Germline V gives CDR1 SGHTA, CDR2 FQGNSA. This CDR3 has 14 residues. V shed 3 bases and J 3 bases; nucleotides not matched to a gene: 5.

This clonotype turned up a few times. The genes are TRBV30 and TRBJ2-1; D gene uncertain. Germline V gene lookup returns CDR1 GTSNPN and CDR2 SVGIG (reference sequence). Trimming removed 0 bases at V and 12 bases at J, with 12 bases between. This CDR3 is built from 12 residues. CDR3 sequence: CAWSVRVEWQFF. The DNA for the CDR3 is TGTGCCTGGAGTGTAAGGGTGGAATGGCAGTTCTTC.

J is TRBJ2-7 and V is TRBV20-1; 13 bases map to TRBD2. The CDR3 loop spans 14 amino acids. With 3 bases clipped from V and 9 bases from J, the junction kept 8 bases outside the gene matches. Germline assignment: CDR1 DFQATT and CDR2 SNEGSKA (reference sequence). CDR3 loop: CSASPRGLAGWQYF. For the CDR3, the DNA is TGCAGTGCTAGCCCTAGGGGACTAGCGGGGTGGCAGTACTTC.

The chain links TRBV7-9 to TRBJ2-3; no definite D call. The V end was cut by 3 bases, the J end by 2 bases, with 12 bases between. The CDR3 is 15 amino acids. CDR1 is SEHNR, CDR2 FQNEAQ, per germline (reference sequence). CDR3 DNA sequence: TGTGCCAGCAGCTTCGGCAGGACCTACACAGATACGCAGTATTTT. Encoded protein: CASSFGRTYTDTQYF.